This T cell receptor beta chain was documented in a study of control samples from healthy donors and cancer patients. Profiled with immunoSEQ multiplex PCR; TCRdb holds only in-frame clones, not every one. The sample lists approximately 140,000 clones, 92% occurring once. Only a few counts were recorded for this clone. J was trimmed by 8 bases and V by 3 bases; bases with no gene match: 11. CDR3 length: 17 amino acids. Germline V CDR1 and CDR2: KGHDR, SFDVKD. The sequence derives from a man between 25 and 39 years old in good health. This chain links TRBV24-1 with TRBJ2-1, with TRBD1 matching over 11 bases. Material for sequencing was blood. CDR3 in DNA: TGTGCCACCAGTGATCGCGCCGGGACAGGGGGAACTTATGAGCAGTTCTTC. Residues: CATSDRAGTGGTYEQFF.